A single sample gave rise to the 15 T cell receptor beta chains below, sequenced in a study of human T cells and chemical hapten exposure. The time point is: patch test 2, 6 weeks after DPC sensitization. Treatment: therapeutic diphenylcyclopropenone sensitization with weekly scalp DPC. TCRdb reprocessed the RACE reads with MiXCR, giving one entry per CDR3 protein. The data show more than 85,000 distinct CDR3 sequences, with approximately 10% seen just once and roughly 2% held by the top ten. Sequenced here: whole blood, sampled in connection with sensitization to the hapten diphenylcyclopropenone (DPC). The receptors derive from a man aged 35 to 55 with alopecia areata. Some clones in this sample may be carry-over from other donors' samples.

V is TRBV6-5 and J is TRBJ2-1, with a possible D match to TRBD2 (6 bases). Trimming removed 6 bases at V and 10 bases at J, with 19 bases between. The CDR3 length is 14 residues. The germline CDR1 and CDR2 sequences are MNHEY and SVGAGI. CDR3 protein: CASSKDVGGREQFF. CDR3 DNA sequence: TGTGCCAGCAGCAAGGACGTGGGGGGAAGAGAGCAGTTCTTC.

This sequence joins TRBV6-2 or TRBV6-3 and TRBJ1-1; 10 bases match TRBD1. CDR3 length: 13 amino acids. Unmatched junction bases numbered 6, after V lost 7 bases and J lost 7 bases. Germline CDR1 and CDR2: MNHEY and SVGEGT. The CDR3 loop reads CASNGQGVFEAFF. DNA of the CDR3: TGTGCCAGCAATGGACAGGGGGTCTTTGAAGCTTTCTTT.

This chain joins TRBV3-1 and TRBJ2-1; D gene unclear. The V gene lost 0 bases and the J gene lost 8 bases, with 11 bases spanning the gap. This CDR3 contains 14 residues. Germline CDR1 and CDR2: LGHDT and YNNKEL (reference sequence). The DNA of the CDR3 is TGTGCCAGCAGCCAAGATAAGTACCGGGATGAGCAGTTCTTC. It yields the protein CASSQDKYRDEQFF.

The V and J genes are TRBV13 and TRBJ2-3; TRBD2 is a possible D gene (6 bases). V lost 5 bases, J lost 15 bases, and 27 bases lay in between. Germline V gene lookup returns CDR1 PRHDT and CDR2 FYEKMQ (reference sequence). This CDR3 has 15 amino acids. CDR3 bases: TGTGCCAGCAGCACCCGAACAACAGGACCGGGCGGGGTATATTTT. As protein: CASSTRTTGPGGVYF. Variable domain in full (rest from reference TRBV13 and TRBJ2-3): AAGVIQSPRHLIKEKRETATLKCYPIPRHDTVYWYQQGPGQDPQFLISFYEKMQSDKGSIPDRFSAQQFSDYHSELNMSSLELGDSALYFCASSTRTTGPGGVYFGPGTRLTVL.

The genes are TRBV11-3 and TRBJ2-2, with 13 nucleotides matching TRBD2. The CDR3 is made up of 16 amino acids. Germline CDR1 and CDR2: SGHNT and YENEEA. V lost 5 bases, J lost 7 bases, and 7 bases stayed unmatched. CDR3 in amino acids: CASSPGLAGADGELFF. DNA of the CDR3: TGTGCCAGCAGCCCCGGACTAGCGGGAGCGGACGGGGAGCTGTTTTTT.

This clonotype was seen ten or more times. The V gene is TRBV27, the J gene TRBJ2-1; 8 bases match TRBD2. The CDR3 runs to 17 residues. The germline V gene has CDR1 MNHEY and CDR2 SMNVEV (reference sequence). After removal of 3 bases from V and 8 bases from J, the junction contained 15 bases not matched to a gene. The CDR3 is CASSFASFSGVSDEQFF. In nucleotides, the CDR3 is TGTGCCAGCAGTTTTGCCAGCTTTAGCGGGGTTTCGGATGAGCAGTTCTTC.

This clonotype occurred many times. This CDR3 reads CASSSRRGLAKNIQYF. The CDR3 DNA sequence: TGTGCCAGCAGTTCCCGTCGGGGACTAGCCAAAAACATTCAGTACTTC. The chain employs TRBV12-3 or TRBV12-4 and TRBJ2-4, with D maybe TRBD2 (6 bases). The CDR3 is made up of 16 amino acids. Trimming pared 4 bases from V and 0 bases from J, leaving 13 bases between.

This rearrangement joins TRBV30 to TRBJ2-3; tentatively, D is TRBD2 (6 bases). The CDR3 contains 13 residues. V lost 0 bases to trimming and J lost 3 bases, with 7 bases between them. Germline values: CDR1 GTSNPN, CDR2 SVGIG (reference sequence). The CDR3, as DNA: TGTGCCTGGAGTGTCGGGGGAACAGATACGCAGTATTTT. Its protein product is CAWSVGGTDTQYF.

The DNA of the CDR3 is TGTGCCAGCAGTTCACAGGGGTTGAGCTCCTACGAGCAGTACTTC. Encoded protein: CASSSQGLSSYEQYF. The rearrangement joins TRBV28 to TRBJ2-7, with TRBD1 matching over 7 bases. Germline V lookup: CDR1 MDHEN, CDR2 SYDVKM. Trimming removed 4 bases from V and 0 bases from J; junction bases left unmatched: 6. The CDR3 is 15 amino acids.

The chain combines TRBV6-1 with TRBJ2-7; 9 nucleotides line up with TRBD2. J was trimmed by 2 bases and V by 4 bases; bases with no gene match: 6. From germline, CDR1 is MNHNS and CDR2 SASEGT. This CDR3 has 15 residues. DNA for the CDR3: TGTGCCAGCAGTGGATGGACTAGCGAAGCCTACGAGCAGTACTTC. Residues: CASSGWTSEAYEQYF.

The chain employs TRBV19 and TRBJ1-6; no clear D gene. The CDR3 covers 15 residues. Per germline, CDR1 LNHDA and CDR2 SQIVND (reference sequence). V was cut by 5 bases and J by 9 bases, with 17 bases left in between. The CDR3 reads CASSPRGSRGSPLHF. CDR3 sequence (DNA): TGTGCCAGTAGTCCTCGAGGGTCTCGCGGTTCACCCCTCCACTTT. The full variable domain, in which reference TRBV19 and TRBJ1-6 provide the parts outside the CDR3, is DGGITQSPKYLFRKEGQNVTLSCEQNLNHDAMYWYRQDPGQGLRLIYYSQIVNDFQKGDIAEGYSVSREKKESFPLTVTSAQKNPTAFYLCASSPRGSRGSPLHFGNGTRLTVT.

This clonotype showed up just a few times. The CDR3 DNA follows: TGTGCCAGCAGCGACCGGGACACTACCTACGAGCAGTACGTC. Residues: CASSDRDTTYEQYV. This rearrangement joins TRBV11-3 to TRBJ2-7; tentatively, D is TRBD1 (6 bases). This CDR3 contains 14 residues. Trimming stripped 5 bases from V and 2 bases from J, with 13 bases between. Germline V gives CDR1 SGHNT, CDR2 YENEEA.

The chain has TRBV7-3 and TRBJ2-5; no clear D. The CDR3 loop spans 13 amino acids. V lost 3 bases and J lost 1, with 6 bases in between. The germline CDR1 and CDR2 sequences are SGHTA and FQGTGA. The CDR3 coding sequence is TGTGCCAGCAGCTTGGTGGTCCAAGAGACCCAGTACTTC. This encodes CASSLVVQETQYF. Filled out from reference TRBV7-3 and TRBJ2-5, the complete variable domain reads GAGVSQTPSNKVTEKGKYVELRCDPISGHTALYWYRQSLGQGPEFLIYFQGTGAADDSGLPNDRFFAVRPEGSVSTLKIQRTERGDSAVYLCASSLVVQETQYFGPGTRLLVL.

This chain uses TRBV21-1 with TRBJ2-7; the listed D gene, TRBD1, was not tested against the DNA. TRBV21-1 is an annotated pseudogene. The CDR3 sequence is 15 residues long. CDR3 nucleotides: TGTGCCAGCAGCAAAAGGCGGGGGTCGACCTACGAGCAGTACTTC. Translated, it gives CASSKRRGSTYEQYF.

The genes are TRBV29-1 and TRBJ2-1; D not certain. This CDR3 is 12 amino acids long. CDR1 and CDR2 (germline): SQVTM, ANQGSEA. The V end lost 4 bases, the J end lost 8 bases, and 12 bases lay between the germline ends. The CDR3 region is CSVVWGVDEQFF. CDR3 nucleotides: TGCAGCGTTGTCTGGGGTGTGGATGAGCAGTTCTTC.